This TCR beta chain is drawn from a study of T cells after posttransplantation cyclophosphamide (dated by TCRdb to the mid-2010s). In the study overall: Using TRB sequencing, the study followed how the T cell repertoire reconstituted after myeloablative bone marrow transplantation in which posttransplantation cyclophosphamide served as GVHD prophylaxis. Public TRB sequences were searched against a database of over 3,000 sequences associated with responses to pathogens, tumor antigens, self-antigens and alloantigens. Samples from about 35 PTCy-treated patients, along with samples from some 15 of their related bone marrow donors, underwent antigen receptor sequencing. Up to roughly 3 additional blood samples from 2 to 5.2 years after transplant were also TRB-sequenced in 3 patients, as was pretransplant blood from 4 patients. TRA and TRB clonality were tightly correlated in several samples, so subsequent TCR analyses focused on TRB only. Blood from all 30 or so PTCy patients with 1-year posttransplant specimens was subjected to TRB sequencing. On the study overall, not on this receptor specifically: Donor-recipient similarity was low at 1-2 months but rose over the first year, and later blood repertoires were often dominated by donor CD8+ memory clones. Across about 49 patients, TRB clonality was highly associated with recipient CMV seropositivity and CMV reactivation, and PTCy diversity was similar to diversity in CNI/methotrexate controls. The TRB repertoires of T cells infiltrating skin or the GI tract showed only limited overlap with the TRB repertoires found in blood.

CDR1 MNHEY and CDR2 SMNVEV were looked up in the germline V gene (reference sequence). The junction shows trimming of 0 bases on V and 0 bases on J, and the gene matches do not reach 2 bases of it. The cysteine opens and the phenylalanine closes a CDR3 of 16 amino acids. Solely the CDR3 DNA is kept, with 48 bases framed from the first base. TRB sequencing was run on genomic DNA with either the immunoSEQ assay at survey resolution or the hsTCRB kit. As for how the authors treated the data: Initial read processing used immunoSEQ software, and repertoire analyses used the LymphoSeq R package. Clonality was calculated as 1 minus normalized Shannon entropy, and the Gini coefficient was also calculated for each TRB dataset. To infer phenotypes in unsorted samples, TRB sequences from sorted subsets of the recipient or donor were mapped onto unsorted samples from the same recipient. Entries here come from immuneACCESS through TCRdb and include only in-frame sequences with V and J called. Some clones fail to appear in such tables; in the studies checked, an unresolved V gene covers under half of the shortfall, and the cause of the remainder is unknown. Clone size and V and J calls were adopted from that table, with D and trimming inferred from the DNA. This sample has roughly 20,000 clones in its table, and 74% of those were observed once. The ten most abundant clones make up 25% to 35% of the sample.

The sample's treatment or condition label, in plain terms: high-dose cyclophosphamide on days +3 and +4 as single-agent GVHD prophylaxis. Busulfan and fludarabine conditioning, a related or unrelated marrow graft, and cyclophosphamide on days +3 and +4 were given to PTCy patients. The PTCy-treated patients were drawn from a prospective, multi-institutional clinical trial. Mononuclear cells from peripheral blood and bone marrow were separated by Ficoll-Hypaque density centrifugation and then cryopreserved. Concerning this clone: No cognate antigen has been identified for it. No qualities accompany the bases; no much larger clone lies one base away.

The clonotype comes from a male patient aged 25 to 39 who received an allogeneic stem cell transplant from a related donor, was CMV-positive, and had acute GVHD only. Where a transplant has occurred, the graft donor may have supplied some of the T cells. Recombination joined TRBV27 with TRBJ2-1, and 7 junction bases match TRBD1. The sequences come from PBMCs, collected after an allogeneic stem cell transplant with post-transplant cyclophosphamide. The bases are TGTGCCAGCAGTTTATCAGGGGGCCACTCCTACAATGAGCAGTTCTTC. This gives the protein CASSLSGGHSYNEQFF.